This T cell receptor beta chain derives from a study of metastatic and nonmetastatic thyroid tumors. In its sample, this clone was seen many times. TCRdb re-called the PCR reads with MiXCR. This repertoire shows 16,000 or so clones, 20% to 25% found once; its top ten account for about 13%. There were no patients who had received any treatment before thyroid surgery. CDR3 length equals 15 residues. CDR1 LGHDT and CDR2 YNNKEL come from the germline V gene (reference sequence). Trimming pared 0 bases from V and 4 bases from J, leaving 13 bases between. The sample was tumor tissue. The clonotype was recovered from a male donor with papillary thyroid cancer or a benign thyroid nodule (not recorded which). Some clones in this sample may be carry-over from other donors' samples. The chain recombines TRBV3-1 with TRBJ2-7; weak D call: TRBD1 (6 bases). This chain's CDR3 is CASSQDGTPDYEQYF. In nucleotides, the CDR3 is TGTGCCAGCAGCCAAGACGGGACACCCGATTACGAGCAGTACTTC.